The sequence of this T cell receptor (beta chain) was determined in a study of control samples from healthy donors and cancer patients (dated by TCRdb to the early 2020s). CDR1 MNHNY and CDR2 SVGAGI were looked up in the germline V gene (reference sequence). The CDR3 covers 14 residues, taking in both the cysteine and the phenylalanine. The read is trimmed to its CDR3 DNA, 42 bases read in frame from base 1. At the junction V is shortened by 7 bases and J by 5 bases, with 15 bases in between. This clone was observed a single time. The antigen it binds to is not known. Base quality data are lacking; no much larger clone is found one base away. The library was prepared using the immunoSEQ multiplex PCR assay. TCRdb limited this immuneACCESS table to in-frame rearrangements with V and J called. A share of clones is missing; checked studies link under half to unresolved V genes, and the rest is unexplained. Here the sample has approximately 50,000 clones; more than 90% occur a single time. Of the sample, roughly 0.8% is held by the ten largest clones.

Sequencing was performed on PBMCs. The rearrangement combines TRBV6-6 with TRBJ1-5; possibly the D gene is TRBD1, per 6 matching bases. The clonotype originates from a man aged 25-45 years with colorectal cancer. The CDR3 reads CASTKTGGDQPQHF. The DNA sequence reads TGTGCCAGCACCAAGACAGGAGGAGATCAGCCCCAGCATTTT.